These T cell receptor beta chains were read from a single sample in a study of early T cells in non-severe SARS-CoV-2 infection. TCRdb ran MiXCR on the 5' RACE reads and lists one entry per CDR3 protein. Of tens of thousands of distinct CDR3 sequences listed, more than 12% are singletons. The material was whole blood, obtained at baseline. All receptors derive from an adult who was a healthcare worker with PCR-confirmed SARS-CoV-2 infection or an uninfected control (not recorded which). CDR3s include the opening cysteine and the closing phenylalanine or tryptophan. The D gene is left open where the match is weak. Clone size is stated in some rows and not others, as once, few, many or a class when expanded.

>TRBV9|TRBJ2-3|13|TRBD1|NA
CASSVVQGDTQYF
TGTGCCAGCAGCGTAGTACAGGGGGATACGCAGTATTTT
>TRBV20-1|TRBJ2-1|15|TRBD2|NA
CSARASGRATNEQFF
TGCAGTGCTAGAGCCAGCGGGAGGGCCACGAATGAGCAGTTCTTC
>TRBV4-1|TRBJ1-3|15|NA|many
CASSQGALGGNTIYF
TGCGCCAGCAGCCAGGGGGCGTTAGGAGGAAACACCATATATTTT
>TRBV7-2|TRBJ2-1|15|TRBD2|NA
CASSLPGLAGNEQFF
TGTGCCAGCAGCCTTCCGGGACTAGCGGGAAATGAGCAGTTCTTC
>TRBV5-1|TRBJ1-1|15|NA|NA
CASSLEAISNTEAFF
TGCGCCAGCAGCTTGGAGGCCATATCGAACACTGAAGCTTTCTTT
>TRBV30|TRBJ2-3|11|NA|NA
CAWSVGTAQYF
TGTGCCTGGAGTGTTGGGACCGCACAGTATTTT
>TRBV20-1|TRBJ2-5|14|NA|many
CSARVHERVGTQYF
TGCAGTGCTAGGGTCCATGAGCGGGTGGGGACCCAGTACTTC
>TRBV10-3|TRBJ2-3|16|TRBD2|few
CAISEGLAERGDTQYF
TGTGCCATCAGTGAGGGACTAGCGGAGAGGGGAGATACGCAGTATTTT
>TRBV5-1|TRBJ2-1|15|NA|many
CASSLGGLSYNEQFF
TGCGCCAGCAGCTTGGGCGGGCTCTCCTACAATGAGCAGTTCTTC
>TRBV6-4|TRBJ2-1|16|TRBD1|NA
CASSDSRQGNNNEQFF
TGTGCCAGCAGTGACTCGAGACAGGGGAATAACAATGAGCAGTTCTTC
>TRBV12-3/TRBV12-4|TRBJ2-3|12|NA|NA
CASSDYTDTQYF
TGTGCCAGCAGTGACTACACAGATACGCAGTATTTT
>TRBV28|TRBJ2-2|14|TRBD2|NA
CASSWGGKAGELFF
TGTGCCAGCAGCTGGGGAGGGAAAGCCGGGGAGCTGTTTTTT
>TRBV3-1|TRBJ2-3|19|TRBD2|few
CASSLWGLAGDSRTDTQYF
TGTGCCAGCAGCCTGTGGGGACTAGCGGGAGACTCCCGCACAGATACGCAGTATTTT
>TRBV19|TRBJ2-1|15|TRBD2|many
CASSLAGGRYNEQFF
TGTGCCAGTAGCCTAGCGGGAGGGCGCTACAATGAGCAGTTCTTC
>TRBV2|TRBJ2-7|13|NA|few
CASQRGASYEQYF
TGTGCCAGCCAACGGGGGGCGTCCTACGAGCAGTACTTC
>TRBV7-9|TRBJ2-7|14|NA|NA
CASSPEGQSYEQYF
TGTGCCAGCAGCCCCGAGGGGCAGTCCTACGAGCAGTACTTC